This TCR beta chain was observed in a study of T cells after posttransplantation cyclophosphamide. Study results and limitations: Blood and skin or GI T cell repertoires showed limited TRB overlap. TRB clonality was highly associated with recipient CMV seropositivity and reactivation. Donor CD8+ memory clones often dominated recipient blood repertoires at later times.

About this clone itself: Its target is not known.

Trimming removed 1 base from V and 7 bases from J; junction bases left unmatched: 19. This CDR3 is built from 18 residues. The germline V gene encodes CDR1 LNHNV and CDR2 YYDKDF (reference sequence). Assay: immunoSEQ multiplex PCR; the TCRdb copy retains only in-frame clones and omits some. The sample gives tens of thousands of clones, under 85% of which show up once; about 0.7% is in the top ten. The specimen was memory CD4+ T cells sorted from PBMCs. This receptor was identified in a woman aged 55-69 years in good health, CMV-negative, and a related stem cell transplant donor. The chain links TRBV15 to TRBJ2-7, with TRBD1 identical over 7 bases. The DNA for the CDR3 is TGTGCCACCAGCAGAGGGACAGGCCTTTTTCGACGTGGTGGAGAGCAGTACTTC. It encodes CATSRGTGLFRRGGEQYF.